What follows is one TCR beta chain and its context. What it recognizes is unknown. Germline CDR1 SEHNR, CDR2 FQNEAQ (reference sequence). The V and J ends lost 2 bases and 7 bases respectively, with 11 bases between them. The length of the CDR3 is 14 residues. This sample stems from a study of shared clonotypes between healthy human individuals. Study details: The study drew on a couple of women and three men aged 18 to 49 as donors.

Only in-frame clones appear in the TCRdb table, and some are missing; sequencing was by immunoSEQ multiplex PCR. The sample consists of about 92,000 clones, 60% to 75% of them appearing once. General observations from the study: For naive CD4 cells, around 5.1% of clonotypes were shared across a few donors. The four-donor shared clonotypes exceeded non-shared clonotypes in generation probability, with non-shared ones scoring lower.

The source is a man aged 25 to 45 in good health. The sequencing input was memory CD8+ T cells sorted from blood. Subset here: CD45RO+ cells pooled with CCR7-negative TemRA cells. V usage is TRBV7-9 and J usage is TRBJ2-2, with D maybe TRBD1 (5 bases). The CDR3 DNA is TGTGCCAGCAGCTTACCTAGGGGCGTCGGGGAGCTGTTTTTT. Translating it yields CASSLPRGVGELFF.